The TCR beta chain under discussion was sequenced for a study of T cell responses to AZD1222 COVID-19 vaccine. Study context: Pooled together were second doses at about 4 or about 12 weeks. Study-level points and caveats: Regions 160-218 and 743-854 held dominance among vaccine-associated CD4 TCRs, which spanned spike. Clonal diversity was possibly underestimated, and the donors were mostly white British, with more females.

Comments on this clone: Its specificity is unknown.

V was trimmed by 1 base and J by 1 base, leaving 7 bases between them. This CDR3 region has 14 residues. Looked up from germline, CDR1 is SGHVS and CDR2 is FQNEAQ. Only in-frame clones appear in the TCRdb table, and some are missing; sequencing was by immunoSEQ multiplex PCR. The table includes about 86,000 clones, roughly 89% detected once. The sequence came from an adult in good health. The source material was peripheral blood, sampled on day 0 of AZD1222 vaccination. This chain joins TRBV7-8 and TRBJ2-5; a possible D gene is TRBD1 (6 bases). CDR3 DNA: TGTGCCAGCAGCTTAGGGACAGCCCAAGAGACCCAGTACTTC. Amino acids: CASSLGTAQETQYF.